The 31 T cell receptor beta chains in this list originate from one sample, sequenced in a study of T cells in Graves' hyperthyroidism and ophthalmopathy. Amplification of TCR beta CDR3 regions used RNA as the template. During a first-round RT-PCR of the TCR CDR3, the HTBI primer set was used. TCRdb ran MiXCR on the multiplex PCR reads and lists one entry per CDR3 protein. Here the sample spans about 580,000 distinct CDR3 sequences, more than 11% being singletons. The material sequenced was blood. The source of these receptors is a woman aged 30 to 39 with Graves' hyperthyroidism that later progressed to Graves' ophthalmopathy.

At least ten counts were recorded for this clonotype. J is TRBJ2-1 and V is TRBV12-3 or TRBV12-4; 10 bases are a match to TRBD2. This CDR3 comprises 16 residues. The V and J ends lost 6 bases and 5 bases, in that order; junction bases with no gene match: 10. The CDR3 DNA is TGTGCCAGCAGGGGTCTTAGCGGGAGGCGCGACAATGAGCAGTTCTTC. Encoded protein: CASRGLSGRRDNEQFF.

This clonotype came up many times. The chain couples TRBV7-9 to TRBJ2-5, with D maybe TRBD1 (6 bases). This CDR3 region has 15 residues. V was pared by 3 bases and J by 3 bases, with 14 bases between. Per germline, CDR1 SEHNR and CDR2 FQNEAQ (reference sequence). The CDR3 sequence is CASSFPGTTEETQYF. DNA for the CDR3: TGTGCCAGCAGCTTTCCGGGGACAACAGAAGAGACCCAGTACTTC. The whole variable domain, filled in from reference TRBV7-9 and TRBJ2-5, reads DTGVSQNPRHKITKRGQNVTFRCDPISEHNRLYWYRQTLGQGPEFLTYFQNEAQLEKSRLLSDRFSAERPKGSFSTLEIQRTEQGDSAMYLCASSFPGTTEETQYFGPGTRLLVL.

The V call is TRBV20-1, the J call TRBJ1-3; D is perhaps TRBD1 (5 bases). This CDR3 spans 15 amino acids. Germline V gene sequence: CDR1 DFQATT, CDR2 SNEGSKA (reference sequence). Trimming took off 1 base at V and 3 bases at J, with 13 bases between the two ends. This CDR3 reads CSARGGGVFGNTIYF. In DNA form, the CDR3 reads TGCAGTGCTAGAGGGGGGGGGGTCTTTGGAAACACCATATATTTT.

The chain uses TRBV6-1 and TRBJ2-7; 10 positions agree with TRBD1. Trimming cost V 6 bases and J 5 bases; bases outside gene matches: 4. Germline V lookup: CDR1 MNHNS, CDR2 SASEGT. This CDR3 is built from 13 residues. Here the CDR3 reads CASRGTGVHEQYF. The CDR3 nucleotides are TGTGCCAGCAGGGGGACAGGGGTGCACGAGCAGTACTTC.

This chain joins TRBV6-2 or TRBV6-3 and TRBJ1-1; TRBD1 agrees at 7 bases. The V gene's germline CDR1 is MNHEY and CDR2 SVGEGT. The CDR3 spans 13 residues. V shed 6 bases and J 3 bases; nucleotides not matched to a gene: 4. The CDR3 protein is CASSDRDDTEAFF. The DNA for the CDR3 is TGTGCCAGCAGCGACAGGGATGACACTGAAGCTTTCTTT.

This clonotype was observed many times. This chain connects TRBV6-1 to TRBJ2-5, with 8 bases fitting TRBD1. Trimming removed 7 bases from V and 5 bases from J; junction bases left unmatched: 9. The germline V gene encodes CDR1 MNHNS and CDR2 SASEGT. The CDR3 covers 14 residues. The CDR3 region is CASTSGQVGETQYF. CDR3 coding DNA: TGTGCCAGCACCTCGGGACAGGTGGGGGAGACCCAGTACTTC.

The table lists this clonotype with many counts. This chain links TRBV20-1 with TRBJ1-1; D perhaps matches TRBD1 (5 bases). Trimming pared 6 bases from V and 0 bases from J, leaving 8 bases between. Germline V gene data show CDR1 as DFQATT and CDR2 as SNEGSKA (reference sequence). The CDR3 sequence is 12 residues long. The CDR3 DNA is TGCAGTGCGCGACAGTTGAACACTGAAGCTTTCTTT. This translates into CSARQLNTEAFF.

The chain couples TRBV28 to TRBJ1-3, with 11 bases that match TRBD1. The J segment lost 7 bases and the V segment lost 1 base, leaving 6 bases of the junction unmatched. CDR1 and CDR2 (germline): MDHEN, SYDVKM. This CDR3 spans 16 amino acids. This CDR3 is CASSLSSGQGDNTIYF. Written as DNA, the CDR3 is TGTGCCAGCAGTTTATCCTCGGGACAGGGGGATAACACCATATATTTT.

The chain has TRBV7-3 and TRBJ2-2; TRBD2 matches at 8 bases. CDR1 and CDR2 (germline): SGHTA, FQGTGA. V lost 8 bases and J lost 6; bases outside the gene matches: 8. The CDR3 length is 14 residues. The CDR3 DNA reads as TGTGCCAGCTCCCACGGGAGGGCTTCCGGGGAGCTGTTTTTT. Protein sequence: CASSHGRASGELFF.

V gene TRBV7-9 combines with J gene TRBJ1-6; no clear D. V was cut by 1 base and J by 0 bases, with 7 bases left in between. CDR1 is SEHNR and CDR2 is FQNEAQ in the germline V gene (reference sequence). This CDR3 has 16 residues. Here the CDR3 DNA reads TGTGCCAGCAGCTTAGAACAGAGCTCCTATAATTCACCCCTCCACTTT. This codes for CASSLEQSSYNSPLHF.

This chain's CDR3 is CASSHRFNTGELFF. CDR3 bases: TGTGCCAGCAGCCACAGATTTAACACCGGGGAGCTGTTTTTT. This rearrangement joins TRBV7-9 to TRBJ2-2, with unresolved D. Germline CDR1 SEHNR, CDR2 FQNEAQ (reference sequence). This CDR3 spans 14 amino acids. Trimming pared 5 bases from V and 2 bases from J, leaving 9 bases between.

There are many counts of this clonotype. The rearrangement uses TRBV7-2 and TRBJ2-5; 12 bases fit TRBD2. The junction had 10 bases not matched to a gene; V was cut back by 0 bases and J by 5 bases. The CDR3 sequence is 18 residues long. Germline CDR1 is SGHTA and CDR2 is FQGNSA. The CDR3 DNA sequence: TGTGCCAGCAGCTTAGCGCGGGGGCTAGCGGGAGGGCAGGAGACCCAGTACTTC. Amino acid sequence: CASSLARGLAGGQETQYF.

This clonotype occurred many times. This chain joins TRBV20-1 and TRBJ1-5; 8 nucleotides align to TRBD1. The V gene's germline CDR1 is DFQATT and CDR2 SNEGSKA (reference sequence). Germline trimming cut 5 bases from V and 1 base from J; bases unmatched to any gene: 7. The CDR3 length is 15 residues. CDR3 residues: CSAWTGFGSNQPQHF. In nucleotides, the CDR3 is TGCAGTGCTTGGACAGGGTTTGGGAGCAATCAGCCCCAGCATTTT.

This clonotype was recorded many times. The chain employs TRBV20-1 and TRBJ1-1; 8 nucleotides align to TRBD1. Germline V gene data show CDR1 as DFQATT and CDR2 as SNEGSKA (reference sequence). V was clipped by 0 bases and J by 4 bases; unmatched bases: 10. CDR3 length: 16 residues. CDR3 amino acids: CSARDLTGGGGTEAFF. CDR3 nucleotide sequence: TGCAGTGCTAGAGATTTAACAGGGGGGGGAGGCACTGAAGCTTTCTTT.

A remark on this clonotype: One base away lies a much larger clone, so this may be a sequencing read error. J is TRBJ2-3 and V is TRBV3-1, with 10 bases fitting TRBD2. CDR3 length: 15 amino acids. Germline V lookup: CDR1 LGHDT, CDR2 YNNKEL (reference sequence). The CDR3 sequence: CASIQAGGSTDTQYF. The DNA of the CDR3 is TGTGCCAGCATCCAAGCGGGAGGGTCCACAGATACGCAGTATTTT.

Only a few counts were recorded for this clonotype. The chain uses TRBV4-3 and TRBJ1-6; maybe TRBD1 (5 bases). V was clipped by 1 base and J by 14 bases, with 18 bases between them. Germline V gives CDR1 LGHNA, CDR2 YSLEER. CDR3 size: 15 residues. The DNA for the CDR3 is TGCGCCAGCAGCCAAGGATCCTCAGGGACGGAAACCCTCCACTTT. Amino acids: CASSQGSSGTETLHF.

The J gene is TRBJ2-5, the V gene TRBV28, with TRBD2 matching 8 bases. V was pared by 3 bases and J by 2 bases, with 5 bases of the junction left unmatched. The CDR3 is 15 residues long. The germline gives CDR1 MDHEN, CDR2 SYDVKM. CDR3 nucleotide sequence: TGTGCCAGCAGTTTCGGGAGGGGCAGACAAGAGACCCAGTACTTC. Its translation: CASSFGRGRQETQYF.

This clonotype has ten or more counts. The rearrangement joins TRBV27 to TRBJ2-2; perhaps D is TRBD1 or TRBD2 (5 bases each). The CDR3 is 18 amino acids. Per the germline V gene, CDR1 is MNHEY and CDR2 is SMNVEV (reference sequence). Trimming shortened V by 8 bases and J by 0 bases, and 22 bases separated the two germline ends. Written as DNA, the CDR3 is TGTGCCAGCGGGGGTGAGTCGGCGAGAGTTGCGAACACCGGGGAGCTGTTTTTT. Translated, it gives CASGGESARVANTGELFF.

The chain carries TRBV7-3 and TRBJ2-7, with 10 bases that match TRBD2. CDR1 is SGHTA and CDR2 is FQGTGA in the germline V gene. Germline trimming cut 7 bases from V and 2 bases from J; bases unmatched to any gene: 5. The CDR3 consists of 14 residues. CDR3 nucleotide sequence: TGTGCCAGCACCACTAGCGGGATACCCTACGAGCAGTACTTC. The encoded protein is CASTTSGIPYEQYF. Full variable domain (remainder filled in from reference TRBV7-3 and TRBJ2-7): GAGVSQTPSNKVTEKGKYVELRCDPISGHTALYWYRQSLGQGPEFLIYFQGTGAADDSGLPNDRFFAVRPEGSVSTLKIQRTERGDSAVYLCASTTSGIPYEQYFGPGTRLTVT.

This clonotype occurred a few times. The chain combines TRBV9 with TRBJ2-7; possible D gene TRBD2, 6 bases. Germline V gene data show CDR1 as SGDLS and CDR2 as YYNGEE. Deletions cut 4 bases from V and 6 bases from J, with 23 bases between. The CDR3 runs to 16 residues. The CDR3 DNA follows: TGTGCCAGCAGCCCCGGGAAGGGACTTCGGCAGTCCGAGCAGTACTTC. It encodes CASSPGKGLRQSEQYF.

The CDR3 DNA is TGTGCCAGCAGAGGGGCAGGACTAGCGGGGAAGGATGAGCAGTTCTTC. This codes for CASRGAGLAGKDEQFF. The chain uses TRBV2 and TRBJ2-1; 12 bases map to TRBD2. The CDR3 totals 16 residues. Germline V gives CDR1 SNHLY, CDR2 FYNNEI. V gave up 6 bases and J gave up 8 bases; unmatched junction bases: 11.

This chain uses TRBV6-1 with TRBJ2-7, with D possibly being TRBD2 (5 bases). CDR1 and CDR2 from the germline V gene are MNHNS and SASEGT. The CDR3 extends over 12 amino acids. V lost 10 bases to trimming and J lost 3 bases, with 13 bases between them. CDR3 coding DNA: TGTGCCACTACCGGGAAACACTACGAGCAGTACTTC. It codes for CATTGKHYEQYF.

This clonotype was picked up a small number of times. The CDR3 sequence is CASSFPPSVGNSPLHF. The CDR3 DNA follows: TGTGCCAGCAGTTTCCCCCCCTCGGTGGGAAATTCACCCCTCCACTTT. The V and J genes are TRBV6-1 and TRBJ1-6; D call uncertain. CDR1 and CDR2 (germline): MNHNS, SASEGT. CDR3 length: 16 residues. Trimming took off 5 bases at V and 7 bases at J, with 18 bases between the two ends.

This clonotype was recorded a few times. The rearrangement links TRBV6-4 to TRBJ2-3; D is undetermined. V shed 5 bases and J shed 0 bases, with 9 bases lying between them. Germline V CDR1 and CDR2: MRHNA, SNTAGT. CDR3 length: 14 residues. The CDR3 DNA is TGTGCCAGCAGTCCGCTAGGGAGCACAGATACGCAGTATTTT. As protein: CASSPLGSTDTQYF.

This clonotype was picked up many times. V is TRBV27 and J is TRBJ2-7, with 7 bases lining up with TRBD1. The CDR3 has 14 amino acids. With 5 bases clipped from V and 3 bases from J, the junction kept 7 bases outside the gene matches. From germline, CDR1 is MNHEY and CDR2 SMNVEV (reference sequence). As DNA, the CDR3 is TGTGCCAGCAGTCTACAATACAGGGGCTACGAGCAGTACTTC. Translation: CASSLQYRGYEQYF.

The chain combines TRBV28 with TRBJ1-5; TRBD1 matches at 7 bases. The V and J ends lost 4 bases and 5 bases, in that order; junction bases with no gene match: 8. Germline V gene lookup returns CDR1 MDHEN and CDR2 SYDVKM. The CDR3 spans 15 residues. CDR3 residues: CASSSDRETYQPQHF. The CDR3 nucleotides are TGTGCCAGCAGTTCTGACAGGGAGACGTATCAGCCCCAGCATTTT. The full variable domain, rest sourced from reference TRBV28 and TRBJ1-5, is DVKVTQSSRYLVKRTGEKVFLECVQDMDHENMFWYRQDPGLGLRLIYFSYDVKMKEKGDIPEGYSVSREKKERFSLILESASTNQTSMYLCASSSDRETYQPQHFGDGTRLSIL.

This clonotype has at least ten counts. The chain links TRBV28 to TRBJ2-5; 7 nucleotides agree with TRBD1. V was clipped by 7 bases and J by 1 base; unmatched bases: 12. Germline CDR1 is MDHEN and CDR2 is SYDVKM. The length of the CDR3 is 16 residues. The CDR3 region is CASINRGRELQETQYF. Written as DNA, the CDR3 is TGTGCCAGCATCAACAGGGGACGGGAACTCCAAGAGACCCAGTACTTC.

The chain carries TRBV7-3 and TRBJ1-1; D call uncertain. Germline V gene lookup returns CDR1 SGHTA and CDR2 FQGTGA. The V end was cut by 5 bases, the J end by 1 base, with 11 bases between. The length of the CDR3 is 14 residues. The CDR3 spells CASSLSAENTEAFF. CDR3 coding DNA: TGTGCCAGCAGCCTATCTGCGGAGAACACTGAAGCTTTCTTT.

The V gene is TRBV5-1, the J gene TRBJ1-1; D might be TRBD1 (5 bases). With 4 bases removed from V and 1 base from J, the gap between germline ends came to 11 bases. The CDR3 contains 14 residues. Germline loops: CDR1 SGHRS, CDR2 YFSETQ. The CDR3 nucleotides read TGCGCCAGCAGCGTAGAGGACACGAACACTGAAGCTTTCTTT. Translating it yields CASSVEDTNTEAFF.

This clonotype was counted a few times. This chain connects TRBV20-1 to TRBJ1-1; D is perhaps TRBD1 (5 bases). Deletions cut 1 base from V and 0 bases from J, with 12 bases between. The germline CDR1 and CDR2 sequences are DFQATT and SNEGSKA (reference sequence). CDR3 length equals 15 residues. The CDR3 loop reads CSARVRGAVNTEAFF. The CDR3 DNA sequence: TGCAGTGCTAGAGTGAGGGGCGCGGTGAACACTGAAGCTTTCTTT.

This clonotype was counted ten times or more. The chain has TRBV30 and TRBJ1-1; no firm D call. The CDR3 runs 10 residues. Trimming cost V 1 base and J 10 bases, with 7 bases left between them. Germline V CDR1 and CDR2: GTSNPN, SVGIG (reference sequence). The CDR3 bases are TGTGCCTGGAGTGGCCATTCAGCTTTCTTT. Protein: CAWSGHSAFF.